This T cell receptor (beta chain) was identified in a study of technical replicates of blood from several donors. CDR1 MNHEY and CDR2 SMNVEV come from the germline V gene (reference sequence). Trimming removed 8 bases from V and 6 bases from J, with 20 bases in between. The CDR3 runs 15 residues. The repertoire was sequenced with immunoSEQ multiplex PCR; TCRdb's copy has only in-frame clones and lacks some. This table holds about 81,000 clones, about 81% found once. This sequence joins TRBV27 and TRBJ2-1, with D maybe TRBD1 (5 bases). The sequence was obtained from a human donor in good health. Some clones in this sample may be carry-over from other donors' samples. Sequenced input: PBMCs. CDR3 bases: TGTGCCAGCCGTACTGCGTTGGGGCCGGTCAATGAGCAGTTCTTC. Translated: CASRTALGPVNEQFF.